Shown below are 24 T cell receptor beta chains from a single sample sequenced in a study of cytomegalovirus exposure and HLA in healthy donors. With 60 Vbeta and 13 Jbeta primers, the PCR was carried out. Here immunoSEQ multiplex PCR was the method, and the copy in TCRdb shows in-frame clones only, minus some. The repertoire has 85,000 to 110,000 clones, approximately 64% of them found once; the top ten carry about 3.5%. The source material was PBMCs. The receptors originated from a woman in her fifties or sixties in good health and CMV-seronegative.

A few counts support this clone. The chain recombines TRBV27 with TRBJ2-3; 8 nucleotides agree with TRBD1. The CDR3 consists of 16 residues. Germline CDR1 is MNHEY and CDR2 is SMNVEV (reference sequence). V dropped 4 bases and J dropped 2; count of bases not matched to a gene: 8. CDR3 in amino acids: CASSSTTGGNTDTQYF. The DNA of the CDR3 is TGTGCCAGCAGTTCCACAACAGGGGGGAACACAGATACGCAGTATTTT.

The rearrangement joins TRBV4-1 to TRBJ1-5, with D maybe TRBD1 (6 bases). V was pared by 0 bases and J by 1 base, with 13 bases between. This CDR3 has 17 residues. CDR1 is MGHRA and CDR2 is YSYEKL in the germline V gene. DNA for the CDR3: TGCGCCAGCAGCCAAGATGTCACAGGGTGGAGCAATCAGCCCCAGCATTTT. This translates into CASSQDVTGWSNQPQHF.

The V gene is TRBV6-6, the J gene TRBJ1-6; 9 bases fit TRBD1. This CDR3 region has 14 residues. Germline trimming cut 6 bases from V and 8 bases from J; bases unmatched to any gene: 5. Germline CDR1 and CDR2: MNHNY and SVGAGI (reference sequence). The CDR3 sequence is CASSLGQGYSPLHF. As DNA, the CDR3 is TGTGCCAGCAGCCTGGGACAGGGTTATTCACCCCTCCACTTT.

The J gene is TRBJ2-5, the V gene TRBV7-2; TRBD1 aligns across 9 bases. This CDR3 is built from 14 residues. In germline, CDR1 is SGHTA, CDR2 FQGNSA. The junction had 6 bases not matched to a gene; V was cut back by 3 bases and J by 7 bases. The CDR3 DNA reads as TGTGCCAGCAGCTTTGGGACAGGGTCCGCGACCCAGTACTTC. This codes for CASSFGTGSATQYF. The whole variable domain, filled in from reference TRBV7-2 and TRBJ2-5, reads GAGVSQSPSNKVTEKGKDVELRCDPISGHTALYWYRQSLGQGLEFLIYFQGNSAPDKSGLPSDRFSAERTGGSVSTLTIQRTQQEDSAVYLCASSFGTGSATQYFGPGTRLLVL.

The rearrangement uses TRBV5-4 and TRBJ1-2; D is perhaps TRBD1 (5 bases). CDR3 length equals 15 residues. The germline V gene has CDR1 SGHNT and CDR2 YYREEE (reference sequence). V was cut by 3 bases and J by 3 bases, with 15 bases left in between. CDR3 residues: CASSSAGRGYYGYTF. The CDR3 DNA sequence: TGTGCCAGCAGCTCGGCCGGGCGGGGGTACTATGGCTACACCTTC.

V usage is TRBV19 and J usage is TRBJ2-7; possible D gene TRBD1, 5 bases. Germline loops: CDR1 LNHDA, CDR2 SQIVND (reference sequence). The CDR3 has 16 residues. Trimming left V 5 bases short and J 2 bases short, with 19 bases between. The CDR3 DNA reads TGTGCCAGTAGTCCCAGAGGTGAAACAGGCCCCTACGAGCAGTACTTC. This codes for CASSPRGETGPYEQYF.

The chain links TRBV15 to TRBJ2-7, with D possibly matching TRBD2 (5 bases). The germline CDR1 and CDR2 sequences are LNHNV and YYDKDF (reference sequence). This CDR3 region has 14 residues. V was shortened by 8 bases and J by 0 bases, with 14 bases between the two germline ends. The CDR3 nucleotides are TGTGCCACCGGAGGCAGGAGAAGCTCCTACGAGCAGTACTTC. As protein: CATGGRRSSYEQYF.

V usage is TRBV6-5 and J usage is TRBJ2-1; a possible D gene is TRBD2 (6 bases). Trimming stripped 0 bases from V and 0 bases from J, with 9 bases between. CDR3 length: 16 amino acids. Germline V CDR1 and CDR2: MNHEY, SVGAGI. The CDR3 nucleotides are TGTGCCAGCAGTTACTCGTCCGGGAGCTCCTACAATGAGCAGTTCTTC. Its protein product is CASSYSSGSSYNEQFF.

This sequence joins TRBV27 and TRBJ2-7, with 8 nucleotides matching TRBD2. Germline CDR1 MNHEY, CDR2 SMNVEV (reference sequence). The V gene end was trimmed by 5 bases and the J gene end by 3 bases; junction bases not matched to a gene: 9. The CDR3 runs 15 residues. CDR3 amino acids: CASSLAGDPIYEQYF. CDR3 nucleotide sequence: TGTGCCAGCAGTCTAGCGGGCGACCCAATCTACGAGCAGTACTTC.

The rearrangement uses TRBV7-9 and TRBJ1-3, with no clear D. The CDR3 runs to 14 residues. Trimming removed 3 bases at V and 0 bases at J, with 6 bases between. Germline CDR1 reads SEHNR; CDR2 reads FQNEAQ (reference sequence). Here the CDR3 reads CASSFGSSGNTIYF. CDR3 bases: TGTGCCAGCAGCTTTGGGAGCTCTGGAAACACCATATATTTT.

The chain joins TRBV18 to TRBJ2-3; TRBD1 aligns across 9 bases. Trimming at V came to 4 bases and at J to 4 bases, leaving 0 bases not matched to a gene. The germline CDR1 and CDR2 sequences are KGHSH and LQKENI. This CDR3 has 13 amino acids. The CDR3 here is CASSRTGADTQYF. DNA of the CDR3: TGTGCCAGCTCACGGACAGGGGCAGATACGCAGTATTTT.

This clone was picked up one time. The V call is TRBV27, the J call TRBJ2-7; perhaps TRBD2 as D (5 bases). The CDR3 loop spans 14 amino acids. Germline V gives CDR1 MNHEY, CDR2 SMNVEV (reference sequence). The V end lost 1 base, the J end lost 3 bases, and 10 bases lay between the germline ends. The CDR3 sequence is CASSLFVGDYEQYF. CDR3 bases: TGTGCCAGCAGTTTATTCGTGGGAGACTACGAGCAGTACTTC.

The gene calls are TRBV7-2 and TRBJ2-1, with a tentative D call TRBD2 (5 bases). Germline loops: CDR1 SGHTA, CDR2 FQGNSA. CDR3 size: 15 residues. V shed 5 bases and J shed 10 bases, with 21 bases lying between them. CDR3 in amino acids: CASSVSSGSSGEQFF. The CDR3 nucleotides read TGTGCCAGCAGCGTAAGCTCGGGGTCTTCAGGCGAGCAGTTCTTC.

This clone was seen more than once but under ten times. The rearrangement joins TRBV11-3 to TRBJ2-5; the D gene is possibly TRBD2 (5 bases). The CDR3 length is 15 residues. Germline-derived CDR1 and CDR2 are SGHNT and YENEEA. V was clipped by 7 bases and J by 5 bases, with 20 bases between them. This CDR3 reads CASTRLGEGLETQYF. The CDR3 DNA sequence: TGTGCCAGCACCCGCCTGGGAGAGGGCCTGGAGACCCAGTACTTC. The whole variable domain, filled in from reference TRBV11-3 and TRBJ2-5, reads EAGVVQSPRYKIIEKKQPVAFWCNPISGHNTLYWYLQNLGQGPELLIRYENEEAVDDSQLPKDRFSAERLKGVDSTLKIQPAELGDSAVYLCASTRLGEGLETQYFGPGTRLLVL.

This clone was recorded only once. V usage is TRBV2 and J usage is TRBJ1-5; 9 bases fit TRBD1. This CDR3 is 14 amino acids long. CDR1 and CDR2 from the germline V gene are SNHLY and FYNNEI. V trimming: 6 bases; J trimming: 5 bases; junction bases outside the gene matches: 5. The CDR3 nucleotides are TGTGCCAGCAGAGGGACAGGGTCTGATCAGCCCCAGCATTTT. This gives the protein CASRGTGSDQPQHF.

This clone was counted only a few times. The chain has TRBV7-9 and TRBJ2-5; 10 bases match TRBD2. V gave up 5 bases and J gave up 5 bases; unmatched junction bases: 17. The CDR3 is 18 amino acids. Per the germline V gene, CDR1 is SEHNR and CDR2 is FQNEAQ (reference sequence). In DNA, the CDR3 is TGTGCCAGCAGCCACCCACGGGGGAGCGGGGGGGCCCTGGAGACCCAGTACTTC. Encoded protein: CASSHPRGSGGALETQYF. Complete variable domain (other parts from reference TRBV7-9 and TRBJ2-5): DTGVSQNPRHKITKRGQNVTFRCDPISEHNRLYWYRQTLGQGPEFLTYFQNEAQLEKSRLLSDRFSAERPKGSFSTLEIQRTEQGDSAMYLCASSHPRGSGGALETQYFGPGTRLLVL.

The V and J genes are TRBV25-1 and TRBJ1-2; unclear D gene. CDR3 length: 14 amino acids. Germline assignment: CDR1 MGHDK and CDR2 SYGVNS. The V end lost 1 base, the J end lost 7 bases, and 13 bases lay between the germline ends. CDR3 sequence reads: CASSESGGLGGYTF. In DNA form, the CDR3 reads TGTGCCAGCAGTGAATCGGGAGGTTTGGGTGGCTACACCTTC.

V and J are TRBV7-8 and TRBJ1-1; TRBD1 agrees at 11 bases. J gave up 4 bases and V 2 bases, and 9 bases lay outside the gene matches. Germline V lookup: CDR1 SGHVS, CDR2 FQNEAQ. This CDR3 is 17 amino acids long. CDR3 residues: CASSLTVIGTGGTEAFF. The DNA of the CDR3 is TGTGCCAGCAGCTTAACCGTGATCGGGACAGGGGGCACTGAAGCTTTCTTT.

This sequence joins TRBV5-1 and TRBJ1-1; possible D gene TRBD1, 6 bases. V was pared by 3 bases and J by 1 base, with 7 bases between. The CDR3 has 13 residues. Germline CDR1 is SGHRS and CDR2 is YFSETQ. The DNA of the CDR3 is TGCGCCAGCAGCTCGGGACAGAACACTGAAGCTTTCTTT. Protein product: CASSSGQNTEAFF.

The rearrangement joins TRBV15 to TRBJ1-5; D unclear. Per germline, CDR1 LNHNV and CDR2 YYDKDF (reference sequence). The CDR3 length is 13 residues. V was shortened by 0 bases and J by 5 bases, with 5 bases between the two germline ends. The CDR3 region is CATSRDQDQPQHF. Here the CDR3 DNA reads TGTGCCACCAGCAGAGATCAGGATCAGCCCCAGCATTTT.

The chain employs TRBV29-1 and TRBJ2-5; 15 bases map to TRBD2. Trimming took 1 base from V and 3 from J; bases not matched to a gene: 3. Germline CDR1 is SQVTM and CDR2 is ANQGSEA. CDR3 length: 16 amino acids. CDR3 DNA sequence: TGCAGCGTTGAAGGGACTAGCGGGGGGGCGGAAGAGACCCAGTACTTC. It yields the protein CSVEGTSGGAEETQYF.

The CDR3 region is CASSFAGGWQETQYF. The CDR3 nucleotides are TGTGCCAGCAGCTTCGCAGGGGGATGGCAAGAGACCCAGTACTTC. The chain couples TRBV7-2 to TRBJ2-5, with 7 bases aligning to TRBD1. Trimming removed 3 bases from V and 2 bases from J; junction bases left unmatched: 6. CDR3 size: 15 residues. Germline CDR1 and CDR2: SGHTA and FQGNSA.

V usage is TRBV7-6 and J usage is TRBJ1-2; the match to TRBD1 covers 8 bases. The V gene's germline CDR1 is SGHVS and CDR2 FNYEAQ. CDR3 length: 15 residues. V dropped 6 bases and J dropped 1; count of bases not matched to a gene: 7. The CDR3 DNA follows: TGTGCCAGCAGTCGTTCAGGGGGCAGTAACTATGGCTACACCTTC. Its protein is CASSRSGGSNYGYTF.

The V gene is TRBV27, the J gene TRBJ2-7; possibly TRBD2 for D (6 bases). The CDR3 is 13 amino acids. Germline V gene lookup returns CDR1 MNHEY and CDR2 SMNVEV (reference sequence). The V end lost 6 bases, the J end lost 0 bases, and 9 bases lay between the germline ends. In DNA form, the CDR3 reads TGTGCCAGCAGCACTAGCTCCTCCTACGAGCAGTACTTC. This gives the protein CASSTSSSYEQYF.